This T cell receptor beta chain emerged from a study of regulatory T cells in long-lasting Graves disease. The CDR3 loop spans 17 amino acids. Germline assignment: CDR1 LNHDA and CDR2 SQIVND (reference sequence). The germline V and J ends were trimmed by 0 bases and 0 bases, with 12 bases remaining between them. To make TCR beta libraries, researchers used iRepertoire HTBI primers and Arm-PCR of CDR3 regions. MiXCR, applied by TCRdb to the multiplex PCR reads, yields one record per CDR3 protein. The sample carries about 400,000 distinct CDR3 sequences, around 16% recorded once. The time point is: newly diagnosed GD, antithyroid drugs for less than 3 months. Preparation of the TCR library used RNA extracted from PBMCs. The same data also contributed to another study, on T cells in Graves' hyperthyroidism and ophthalmopathy. This second study says: Graves' hyperthyroidism was deemed stable absent ophthalmopathy progression within 18 months.

This clonotype originated in a middle-aged woman with Graves disease. Source: peripheral blood mononuclear cells (PBMCs), taken at new diagnosis, from a patient treated with antithyroid drugs. The V gene is TRBV19, the J gene TRBJ1-5; D is possibly TRBD1 (6 bases). CDR3 DNA sequence: TGTGCCAGTAGTATAGAGGGGACACGTCGTAGCAATCAGCCCCAGCATTTT. Amino acids: CASSIEGTRRSNQPQHF.